The clone carrying this TCR beta chain was seen repeatedly, ten times or more. Its antigen is as yet unknown. The CDR3 is 13 amino acids. Trimming removed 4 bases from V and 5 bases from J, with 8 bases in between. The data were obtained in a study of T cells after yellow fever vaccination. Generation of TCR cDNA used 5'RACE template switching (which added a universal primer site and UMIs). TCRdb re-derived calls from the 5' RACE reads in MiXCR, one entry per CDR3 protein. The repertoire has hundreds of thousands of distinct CDR3 sequences, 8.5% to 9% of them found once; the top ten carry about a sixth. Study results and caveats: The study noted that FACS-sorted repertoires could contain abundant clonotypes contaminating from the bulk population. Booster sampling recovered most clones from primary vaccination (less than 97% CD4, approximately 88% CD8).

This clonotype was obtained from a man younger than 30 who received the YFV17D yellow fever vaccine. The sequencing used PBMCs, collected on the day of the first yellow fever vaccination. The chain employs TRBV23-1 and TRBJ2-2; no clear D. TRBV23-1 belongs to the ORF category, with a function that is uncertain. The CDR3: CASSPPPTGELFF. CDR3 coding DNA: TGCGCCAGCAGTCCCCCGCCGACCGGGGAGCTGTTTTTT.